The 28 T cell receptor beta chains presented below share a single source sample, sequenced in a study of blood T cell repertoires in COVID-19. Sequencing used immunoSEQ multiplex PCR; TCRdb keeps in-frame clones, though not all of them. Of about 410,000 clones in the sample, about 92% were seen once. The sample was PBMCs or T cells enriched from blood (not recorded which). These receptors were obtained from a man younger than 35 who had recovered from COVID-19.

This clone showed up just once. The genes are TRBV12-5 and TRBJ2-3, with no clear D. With 2 bases removed from V and 2 bases from J, the gap between germline ends came to 8 bases. The CDR3 consists of 14 residues. Germline loops: CDR1 LGHNT, CDR2 FRNRAP. CDR3 in amino acids: CASGLNRYTDTQYF. In DNA, the CDR3 is TGTGCTAGTGGTTTGAACAGATACACAGATACGCAGTATTTT.

This rearrangement joins TRBV28 to TRBJ1-4; TRBD1 matches 9 bases. Germline values: CDR1 MDHEN, CDR2 SYDVKM. CDR3 length equals 14 residues. V was clipped by 8 bases and J by 5 bases; unmatched bases: 6. The CDR3, as DNA: TGTGCCAGCGAAGGGACAGGGATGAATGAAAAACTGTTTTTT. Translating gives CASEGTGMNEKLFF.

This chain connects TRBV14 to TRBJ1-6, with 10 bases fitting TRBD1. Germline CDR1 SGHDN, CDR2 FVKESK. Trimming removed 2 bases from V and 8 bases from J; junction bases left unmatched: 3. The CDR3 has 15 amino acids. CDR3 region: CASSQFGTGDSPLHF. In DNA, the CDR3 is TGTGCCAGCAGCCAATTTGGGACAGGGGATTCACCCCTCCACTTT.

This chain connects TRBV19 to TRBJ1-2; D is perhaps TRBD1 (6 bases). There are 13 residues in the CDR3. Trimming removed 5 bases from V and 4 bases from J, with 11 bases in between. The germline V gene encodes CDR1 LNHDA and CDR2 SQIVND (reference sequence). CDR3 in amino acids: CASSQGPSYGYTF. CDR3 sequence (DNA): TGTGCCAGTAGTCAGGGGCCTTCCTATGGCTACACCTTC.

This sequence joins TRBV27 and TRBJ1-6; no reliable D call. V lost 6 bases and J lost 9, with 9 bases in between. CDR1 and CDR2 (germline): MNHEY, SMNVEV (reference sequence). The CDR3 has 12 residues. The CDR3 nucleotides are TGTGCCAGCAGGGAGGAGAGTTCACCCCTCCACTTT. Translated: CASREESSPLHF.

On this clone: The sample has other DNA sequences that encode this CDR3 too. This sequence joins TRBV9 and TRBJ2-3; D is unclear. Germline V gene lookup returns CDR1 SGDLS and CDR2 YYNGEE. The germline V and J ends were trimmed by 2 bases and 0 bases, with 4 bases remaining between them. CDR3 length: 13 residues. The DNA for the CDR3 is TGTGCCAGCAGCGTCAGAAGCACAGATACGCAGTATTTT. Protein product: CASSVRSTDTQYF.

The rearrangement uses TRBV11-2 and TRBJ1-4; D gene unclear. From germline, CDR1 is SGHAT and CDR2 FQNNGV. The CDR3 has 16 amino acids. The V end was cut by 1 base, the J end by 3 bases, with 12 bases between. The CDR3 here is CASSLAYGIANEKLFF. The CDR3 DNA sequence: TGTGCCAGCAGCTTAGCTTACGGGATCGCTAATGAAAAACTGTTTTTT.

The chain is built from TRBV2 and TRBJ1-5; TRBD1 agrees at 8 bases. The CDR3 contains 15 residues. V lost 4 bases to trimming and J lost 6 bases; unmatched junction nucleotides: 8. Germline V gene data show CDR1 as SNHLY and CDR2 as FYNNEI. CDR3 sequence reads: CASSAMGQVLQPQHF. CDR3 DNA: TGTGCCAGCAGTGCGATGGGACAGGTGCTTCAGCCCCAGCATTTT.

The J gene is TRBJ1-4, the V gene TRBV19, with a tentative D call TRBD1 (5 bases). This CDR3 region has 16 residues. In germline, CDR1 is LNHDA, CDR2 SQIVND (reference sequence). V lost 7 bases and J lost 3, with 18 bases in between. In DNA, the CDR3 is TGTGCCAGTACTGTCGCGCGGGGGACTTCTAATGAAAAACTGTTTTTT. It yields the protein CASTVARGTSNEKLFF.

This clone was picked up a small number of times. The chain employs TRBV18 and TRBJ1-1, with D tentatively TRBD1 (5 bases). Germline V gene data show CDR1 as KGHSH and CDR2 as LQKENI. V gave up 1 base and J gave up 4 bases, with 13 bases separating them. The CDR3 covers 15 residues. The CDR3 coding sequence is TGTGCCAGCTCACCACTGGCGGGGGGGGGCACTGAAGCTTTCTTT. Its translation is CASSPLAGGGTEAFF.

The chain has TRBV27 and TRBJ1-1; 7 bases match TRBD1. From germline, CDR1 is MNHEY and CDR2 SMNVEV (reference sequence). With 5 bases clipped from V and 6 bases from J, the junction kept 9 bases outside the gene matches. The CDR3 is 14 residues long. In DNA form, the CDR3 reads TGTGCCAGCAGTCCGACAGGGAGTCTCGCTGAAGCTTTCTTT. The encoded protein is CASSPTGSLAEAFF.

This clone was found once. The chain links TRBV21-1 to TRBJ1-2; the table's D gene call, TRBD1, was not cross checked with the DNA. TRBV21-1 is a recognized pseudogene. This CDR3 contains 15 residues. CDR3 in DNA: TGTGCCAGCAGCAAAGCGGACCGACAGGGGTATGGCTACACCTTC. It codes for CASSKADRQGYGYTF.

V usage is TRBV7-9 and J usage is TRBJ1-2; 8 bases line up with TRBD1. Germline assignment: CDR1 SEHNR and CDR2 FQNEAQ (reference sequence). V trimming: 2 bases; J trimming: 4 bases; junction bases outside the gene matches: 6. This CDR3 has 15 residues. CDR3 nucleotide sequence: TGTGCCAGCAGCTTACTTTTTCAGGGGGCCTATGGCTACACCTTC. Protein: CASSLLFQGAYGYTF.

The chain uses TRBV15 and TRBJ1-6, with D possibly matching TRBD1 (5 bases). CDR1 and CDR2 (germline): LNHNV, YYDKDF (reference sequence). There are 19 residues in the CDR3. The ends were cut back, 5 bases at V and 10 bases at J, with 30 bases in the middle. The CDR3 reads CATSRDWEKTTLLQSPLHF. The CDR3 DNA sequence: TGTGCCACCAGCCGGGACTGGGAGAAAACAACCCTACTCCAGTCACCCCTCCACTTT.

The sample holds one count of this clone. The sample has other DNA sequences that encode this CDR3 too. The V call is TRBV30, the J call TRBJ2-3; D call uncertain. V dropped 0 bases and J dropped 1 base, with 8 bases sitting between them. The length of the CDR3 is 14 residues. Germline CDR1 GTSNPN, CDR2 SVGIG (reference sequence). CDR3 amino acids: CAWSVSGGTDTQYF. For the CDR3, the DNA is TGTGCCTGGAGTGTATCCGGAGGCACAGATACGCAGTATTTT.

The chain employs TRBV10-3 and TRBJ1-6, with D uncertain. The CDR3 extends over 15 amino acids. From germline, CDR1 is ENHRY and CDR2 SYGVKD. V was pared by 3 bases and J by 6 bases, with 12 bases between. CDR3 loop: CAISELLPANSPLHF. CDR3 DNA sequence: TGTGCCATCAGTGAACTTCTCCCCGCTAATTCACCCCTCCACTTT.

This chain uses TRBV4-1 with TRBJ1-1; TRBD1 is a possible D gene (5 bases). CDR3 length: 16 residues. Germline V gives CDR1 MGHRA, CDR2 YSYEKL. The ends were cut back, 0 bases at V and 0 bases at J, with 11 bases in the middle. The CDR3 region is CASSQDLGGLNTEAFF. In DNA form, the CDR3 reads TGCGCCAGCAGCCAAGATTTGGGGGGACTGAACACTGAAGCTTTCTTT.

The count of this clone is one. The chain has TRBV5-8 and TRBJ1-3; the D is unclear. The V gene lost 4 bases and the J gene lost 0 bases, with 11 bases spanning the gap. This CDR3 has 15 amino acids. CDR1 and CDR2 (germline): SGHTS, YDEGEE. Here the CDR3 DNA reads TGTGCCAGCAGCCGGGGTCCAACCTCTGGAAACACCATATATTTT. It specifies CASSRGPTSGNTIYF. The whole variable domain, remainder taken from reference TRBV5-8 and TRBJ1-3, is EAGVTQSPTHLIKTRGQQATLRCSPISGHTSVYWYQQALGLGLQFLLWYDEGEERNRGNFPPRFSGRQFPNYSSELNVNALELEDSALYLCASSRGPTSGNTIYFGEGSWLTVV.

This clone was recorded once. V and J are TRBV11-3 and TRBJ1-2; D not certain. The CDR3 consists of 12 residues. The V end lost 0 bases, the J end lost 9 bases, and 8 bases lay between the germline ends. In germline, CDR1 is SGHNT, CDR2 YENEEA. The CDR3 region has the DNA TGTGCCAGCAGCTTAGATAGTCGCAGCTACACCTTC. Residues: CASSLDSRSYTF.

CDR3 nucleotides: TGTGCCAGCAGCACACCGCGACAGGGGAACGATCAGCCCCAGCATTTT. It yields the protein CASSTPRQGNDQPQHF. V and J are TRBV28 and TRBJ1-5; 8 nucleotides match TRBD1. The CDR3 totals 16 residues. Losses at the gene ends were 6 bases for V and 5 bases for J; bases not matched to a gene: 12. The germline V gene has CDR1 MDHEN and CDR2 SYDVKM.

This clone was counted between two and nine times. V gene TRBV10-3 combines with J gene TRBJ1-3; maybe TRBD1 (5 bases). Germline lookup yields CDR1 ENHRY and CDR2 SYGVKD. The CDR3 has 15 amino acids. V shed 8 bases and J shed 3 bases, with 17 bases lying between them. The CDR3 DNA reads as TGTGCCATCTATAACATCGCAGGGCTTGGAAACACCATATATTTT. It is translated as CAIYNIAGLGNTIYF.

The gene calls are TRBV5-1 and TRBJ2-2; 12 nucleotides line up with TRBD2. The J segment lost 7 bases and the V segment lost 4 bases, leaving 8 bases of the junction unmatched. Germline loops: CDR1 SGHRS, CDR2 YFSETQ. This CDR3 region has 16 residues. In DNA form, the CDR3 reads TGCGCCAGCAGCCACGGACTAGCGGGGAGGGTCGGGGAGCTGTTTTTT. The encoded protein is CASSHGLAGRVGELFF.

The chain links TRBV7-2 to TRBJ2-3, with TRBD2 identical over 13 bases. In germline, CDR1 is SGHTA, CDR2 FQGNSA. There are 18 residues in the CDR3. V lost 2 bases to trimming and J lost 3 bases; unmatched junction nucleotides: 8. The CDR3 sequence is CASSLSWTSGRTTDTQYF. In DNA, the CDR3 is TGTGCCAGCAGCTTAAGCTGGACTAGCGGGAGAACGACAGATACGCAGTATTTT. Based on the CDR3 plus reference TRBV7-2 and TRBJ2-3, the full variable domain is GAGVSQSPSNKVTEKGKDVELRCDPISGHTALYWYRQSLGQGLEFLIYFQGNSAPDKSGLPSDRFSAERTGGSVSTLTIQRTQQEDSAVYLCASSLSWTSGRTTDTQYFGPGTRLTVL.

The V gene is TRBV5-4, the J gene TRBJ1-1; D is perhaps TRBD1 (6 bases). This CDR3 is 15 amino acids long. Germline CDR1 SGHNT, CDR2 YYREEE (reference sequence). V was pared by 0 bases and J by 3 bases, with 12 bases between. The CDR3 sequence is CASSLAKQGYTEAFF. The DNA for the CDR3 is TGTGCCAGCAGCTTGGCAAAACAGGGATACACTGAAGCTTTCTTT.

The J gene is TRBJ1-5, the V gene TRBV3-1 (or the pseudogene TRBV3-2); possibly TRBD1 for D (5 bases). The CDR3 loop spans 14 amino acids. Deletions cut 3 bases from V and 3 bases from J, with 9 bases between. Germline V gene sequence: CDR1 LGHDT, CDR2 YNNKEL (reference sequence). In nucleotides, the CDR3 is TGTGCCAGCAGCCATGGAGGGGTCAATCAGCCCCAGCATTTT. This gives the protein CASSHGGVNQPQHF.

The V and J genes are TRBV9 and TRBJ2-7, with 7 bases matching TRBD2. Germline V lookup: CDR1 SGDLS, CDR2 YYNGEE. V lost 2 bases, J lost 0 bases, and 5 bases stayed unmatched. This CDR3 contains 15 residues. CDR3 sequence (DNA): TGTGCCAGCAGCGTCGGGACTACGGCCTCCTACGAGCAGTACTTC. It specifies CASSVGTTASYEQYF.

This rearrangement joins TRBV3-1 (or the pseudogene TRBV3-2) to TRBJ1-2; D ambiguous. Trimming took off 6 bases at V and 5 bases at J, with 13 bases between the two ends. CDR1 is LGHDT and CDR2 is YNNKEL in the germline V gene (reference sequence). The CDR3 has 13 amino acids. The CDR3 is CASSVQSIYGYTF. CDR3 nucleotides: TGTGCCAGCAGTGTACAGTCCATATATGGCTACACCTTC.

V and J are TRBV12-3 or TRBV12-4 and TRBJ1-6, with TRBD1 matching over 8 bases. There are 13 residues in the CDR3. The junction had 4 bases not matched to a gene; V was cut back by 8 bases and J by 7 bases. The CDR3 DNA sequence: TGTGCCAGCGGGCAGGGGGCGAATTCACCCCTCCACTTT. Its translation: CASGQGANSPLHF.